The 15 T cell receptor beta chains given below trace back to one sample, sequenced in a study of T cells after yellow fever vaccination. TCRdb reprocessed the 5' RACE reads via MiXCR and lists one record per CDR3 protein. The table has a few hundred thousand distinct CDR3 sequences, around 8.1% seen once. Specimen: PBMCs, collected roughly 45 days after the first yellow fever vaccination. The receptors shown here come from a man aged 18-30 years who received the YFV17D yellow fever vaccine.

Many counts were recorded for this clonotype. The gene calls are TRBV7-8 and TRBJ2-5, with 11 positions matching TRBD2. The J segment lost 5 bases and the V segment lost 5 bases, leaving 4 bases of the junction unmatched. CDR1 is SGHVS, CDR2 FQNEAQ, per germline. The CDR3 has 14 amino acids. The CDR3 sequence: CASSPRLAGETQYF. CDR3 DNA sequence: TGTGCCAGCAGCCCACGACTAGCGGGGGAGACCCAGTACTTC.

J is TRBJ2-1 and V is TRBV5-1, with 11 positions matching TRBD2. Per the germline V gene, CDR1 is SGHRS and CDR2 is YFSETQ. The V and J ends lost 6 bases and 4 bases, in that order; junction bases with no gene match: 9. The CDR3 is made up of 16 amino acids. CDR3 DNA: TGCGCCAGCAATCCGGGGGGACTAGCGGAGTACAATGAGCAGTTCTTC. Protein: CASNPGGLAEYNEQFF.

The chain carries TRBV12-3 or TRBV12-4 and TRBJ1-2; D unclear. The V gene lost 0 bases and the J gene lost 8 bases, with 4 bases spanning the gap. There are 11 residues in the CDR3. CDR3 nucleotides: TGTGCCAGCAGTTTAGCCGTCGGCTACACCTTC. It yields the protein CASSLAVGYTF.

This clonotype has a handful of counts. This chain uses TRBV4-1 with TRBJ1-6, with unresolved D. Germline CDR1 reads MGHRA; CDR2 reads YSYEKL. The V end was cut by 1 base, the J end by 5 bases, with 6 bases between. This CDR3 comprises 14 residues. Here the CDR3 reads CASSQGDDNSPLHF. CDR3 coding DNA: TGCGCCAGCAGCCAAGGGGATGATAATTCACCCCTCCACTTT.

This clonotype showed up just a few times. The genes are TRBV5-5 and TRBJ2-7, with 10 bases identical to TRBD1. Trimming cost V 4 bases and J 2 bases; bases outside gene matches: 6. The CDR3 runs to 15 residues. Germline V gene data show CDR1 as SGHKS and CDR2 as YYEKEE (reference sequence). CDR3 bases: TGTGCCAGCAGCGAGGGGACAGGGGCGCCCTACGAGCAGTACGTC. Its protein product is CASSEGTGAPYEQYV.

This clonotype has a handful of counts. The chain carries TRBV15 and TRBJ2-2, with TRBD2 matching over 8 bases. Germline CDR1 is LNHNV and CDR2 is YYDKDF (reference sequence). This CDR3 comprises 17 residues. V was pared by 0 bases and J by 5 bases, with 8 bases of the junction left unmatched. Written as DNA, the CDR3 is TGTGCCACCAGCAGAGATCGAGCGCGGGGGGTTACCGGGGAGCTGTTTTTT. It encodes CATSRDRARGVTGELFF. The full variable domain, rest sourced from reference TRBV15 and TRBJ2-2, is DAMVIQNPRYQVTQFGKPVTLSCSQTLNHNVMYWYQQKSSQAPKLLFHYYDKDFNNEADTPDNFQSRRPNTSFCFLDIRSPGLGDTAMYLCATSRDRARGVTGELFFGEGSRLTVL.

The rearrangement links TRBV7-9 to TRBJ2-5, with D uncertain. The CDR3 runs 14 residues. The germline V and J ends were trimmed by 6 bases and 2 bases, with 13 bases remaining between them. Germline-derived CDR1 and CDR2 are SEHNR and FQNEAQ (reference sequence). The CDR3 loop reads CASRLSATQETQYF. Written as DNA, the CDR3 is TGTGCCAGCAGGCTTAGTGCGACGCAAGAGACCCAGTACTTC.

This clonotype was detected only a few times. V gene TRBV5-5 combines with J gene TRBJ2-4; D gene ambiguous. With 0 bases removed from V and 9 bases from J, the gap between germline ends came to 7 bases. Germline V gene sequence: CDR1 SGHKS, CDR2 YYEKEE (reference sequence). This CDR3 is 12 amino acids long. The CDR3, as DNA: TGTGCCAGCAGCTTGGAAAGCAGCATTCAGTACTTC. Translating gives CASSLESSIQYF.

This clonotype was picked up a small number of times. This chain joins TRBV7-8 and TRBJ1-1, with a weak D call TRBD1 (5 bases). Germline values: CDR1 SGHVS, CDR2 FQNEAQ. The CDR3 totals 15 residues. V lost 5 bases, J lost 3 bases, and 16 bases lay in between. The CDR3 loop is CASSLMVGGDTEAFF. The CDR3 coding sequence is TGTGCCAGCAGCCTAATGGTGGGGGGGGACACTGAAGCTTTCTTT.

This clonotype turned up a few times. The chain carries TRBV6-2 or TRBV6-3 and TRBJ2-1; no definite D call. V was shortened by 3 bases and J by 6 bases, with 6 bases between the two germline ends. CDR3 length equals 12 residues. CDR1 and CDR2 from the germline V gene are MNHEY and SVGEGT. The CDR3 nucleotides are TGTGCCAGCAGTTATCATCCCAATGAGCAGTTCTTC. Translation gives CASSYHPNEQFF.

The gene calls are TRBV7-2 and TRBJ1-1, with D unclear. V was shortened by 0 bases and J by 1 base, with 12 bases between the two germline ends. CDR1 SGHTA and CDR2 FQGNSA come from the germline V gene. This CDR3 spans 16 amino acids. CDR3 sequence: CASSLASGVGNTEAFF. The CDR3 DNA reads as TGTGCCAGCAGCTTAGCGTCCGGGGTTGGGAACACTGAAGCTTTCTTT. Filled out from reference TRBV7-2 and TRBJ1-1, the complete variable domain reads GAGVSQSPSNKVTEKGKDVELRCDPISGHTALYWYRQSLGQGLEFLIYFQGNSAPDKSGLPSDRFSAERTGGSVSTLTIQRTQQEDSAVYLCASSLASGVGNTEAFFGQGTRLTVV.

The rearrangement uses TRBV5-6 and TRBJ1-1; unclear D gene. This CDR3 is built from 11 residues. Trimming removed 2 bases at V and 9 bases at J, with 8 bases between. Germline CDR1 reads SGHDT; CDR2 reads YYEEEE. CDR3 coding DNA: TGTGCCAGCAGCTTTGCCAGTCAAGCTTTCTTT. This sequence encodes CASSFASQAFF.

This clonotype was seen more than once but under ten times. J is TRBJ1-3 and V is TRBV20-1, with TRBD1 as a possible D gene (5 bases). Per the germline V gene, CDR1 is DFQATT and CDR2 is SNEGSKA (reference sequence). Between the trimmed V and J ends, which lost 6 bases and 3 bases, there was a span of 9 bases. CDR3 length equals 12 residues. The CDR3 protein is CSAVGDGNTIYF. CDR3 in DNA: TGCAGTGCGGTGGGGGATGGAAACACCATATATTTT.

This clonotype was seen more than once but under ten times. The genes are TRBV20-1 and TRBJ2-7; perhaps TRBD1 as D (5 bases). CDR1 is DFQATT, CDR2 SNEGSKA, per germline (reference sequence). The V end lost 3 bases, the J end lost 0 bases, and 6 bases lay between the germline ends. This CDR3 region has 12 residues. The CDR3 region is CSASTGSYEQYV. The CDR3, as DNA: TGCAGTGCTAGCACAGGCTCCTACGAGCAGTACGTC.

This clonotype came up a few times. J is TRBJ2-5 and V is TRBV7-9, with 9 positions matching TRBD1. CDR1 SEHNR and CDR2 FQNEAQ come from the germline V gene (reference sequence). The CDR3 totals 15 residues. With 3 bases clipped from V and 5 bases from J, the junction kept 7 bases outside the gene matches. CDR3: CASSFGTGLRETQYF. In nucleotides, the CDR3 is TGTGCCAGCAGCTTCGGGACAGGGTTACGGGAGACCCAGTACTTC.